This T cell receptor (beta chain) comes out of a study of PD-L1 blockade in urothelial cancer. Study information: Patients' histories included 0 to 3 prior chemotherapy regimens. The median T cell count in blood samples was some 150,000. The study's findings and limits: Where pretreatment blood TCR clonality fell below the median, better survival was predicted.

V gave up 4 bases and J gave up 6 bases; unmatched junction bases: 1. CDR1 MNHEY and CDR2 SVGAGI come from the germline V gene. This CDR3 spans 13 amino acids. Patients in the study were battling locally advanced or metastatic urothelial carcinoma. Generated by immunoSEQ multiplex PCR, the TCRdb table keeps only in-frame clones and is missing some. The table includes 20,000 to 25,000 clones, around 89% detected once. Details on this clone: Its antigen is unknown.

The input for sequencing was PBMCs, taken around atezolizumab (anti-PD-L1) treatment. The chain carries TRBV6-5 and TRBJ1-4, with 8 bases lining up with TRBD1. This receptor was identified in a woman aged 55 to 70 with urothelial cancer. CDR3 sequence: CASSLTGDEKLFF. The CDR3 DNA reads TGTGCCAGCAGTTTGACAGGGGATGAAAAACTGTTTTTT.